This TCR beta chain was found in a study of T cell responses to AZD1222 COVID-19 vaccine. Study-wide findings and caveats: Regions left unmutated in variants are reportedly the target of nearly half of spike-specific TCRs. Without day 14 samples, only post-peak T cell repertoires were studied.

CDR3 size: 16 residues. Germline assignment: CDR1 SGHAT and CDR2 FQNNGV. V lost 6 bases to trimming and J lost 2 bases, with 19 bases between them. On this clone: What it binds is unknown.

The protocol was immunoSEQ multiplex PCR, while the TCRdb copy is restricted to in-frame clones and leaves out a portion. The repertoire consists of approximately 120,000 clones, with around 87% occurring once and the leading ten covering 4.5% to 5.5%. The chain joins TRBV11-2 to TRBJ2-5; D possibly uses TRBD1 or TRBD2 (5 bases each). The source of this sequence is an adult in good health. Sequencing used peripheral blood, obtained on day 0 of AZD1222 vaccination. The CDR3 coding sequence is TGTGCCAGCAGACTAGTTGGTGGCAGGGATCAAGAGACCCAGTACTTC. It is translated as CASRLVGGRDQETQYF.